This T cell receptor beta chain comes out of a study of T cells after yellow fever vaccination. Broader study findings: One caveat is that FACS-sorted repertoires could contain abundant clonotypes contaminating from the bulk population. Post-booster repertoires contained most primary-vaccination clones again (96% CD4, 85% to 90% CD8). Across the CD4 and CD8 compartments, a small share of clonotypes was present in both.

This CDR3 comprises 18 residues. The junction had 11 bases not matched to a gene; V was cut back by 3 bases and J by 2 bases. Germline V CDR1 and CDR2: SEHNR, FQNEAQ (reference sequence). 5'RACE template switching generated TCR cDNA, adding a universal primer site and UMIs. Each CDR3 protein gets one entry after TCRdb re-called the 5' RACE reads with MiXCR. The table shows around 120,000 distinct CDR3 sequences, with around 15% occurring only once. On this clonotype itself: The antigen is undetermined.

This specimen was CD8+ T cells sorted from PBMCs, taken 5 days after the yellow fever booster vaccination. The J gene is TRBJ2-3, the V gene TRBV7-9; TRBD2 matches 10 bases. The receptor was isolated from a man aged 18 to 29 who received the YFV17D yellow fever vaccine. CDR3 loop: CASSFPPLAGGITDTQYF. Here the CDR3 DNA reads TGTGCCAGCAGCTTCCCCCCGTTAGCGGGGGGCATCACAGATACGCAGTATTTT.